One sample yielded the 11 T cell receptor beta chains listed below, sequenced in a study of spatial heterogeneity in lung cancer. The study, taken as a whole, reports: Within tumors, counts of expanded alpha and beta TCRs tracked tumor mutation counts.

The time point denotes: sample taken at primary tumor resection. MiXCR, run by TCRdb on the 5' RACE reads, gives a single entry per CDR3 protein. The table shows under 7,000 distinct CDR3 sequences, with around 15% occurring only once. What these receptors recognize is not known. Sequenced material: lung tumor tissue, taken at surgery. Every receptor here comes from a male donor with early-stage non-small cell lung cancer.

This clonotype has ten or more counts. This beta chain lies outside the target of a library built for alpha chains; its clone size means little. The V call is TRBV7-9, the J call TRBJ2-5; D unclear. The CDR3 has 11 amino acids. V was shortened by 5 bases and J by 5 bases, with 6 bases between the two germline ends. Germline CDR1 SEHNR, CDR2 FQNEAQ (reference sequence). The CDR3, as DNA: TGTGCCAGCAGCATCAGCGAGACCCAGTACTTC. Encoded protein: CASSISETQYF. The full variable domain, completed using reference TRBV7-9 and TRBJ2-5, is DTGVSQNPRHKITKRGQNVTFRCDPISEHNRLYWYRQTLGQGPEFLTYFQNEAQLEKSRLLSDRFSAERPKGSFSTLEIQRTEQGDSAMYLCASSISETQYFGPGTRLLVL.

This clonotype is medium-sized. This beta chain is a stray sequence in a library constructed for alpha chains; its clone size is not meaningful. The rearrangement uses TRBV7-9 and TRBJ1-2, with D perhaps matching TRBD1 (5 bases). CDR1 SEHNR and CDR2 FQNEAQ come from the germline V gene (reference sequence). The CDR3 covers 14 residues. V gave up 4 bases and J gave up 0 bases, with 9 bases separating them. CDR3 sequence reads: CASSSDTTNYGYTF. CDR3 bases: TGTGCCAGCAGCTCGGACACAACTAACTATGGCTACACCTTC.

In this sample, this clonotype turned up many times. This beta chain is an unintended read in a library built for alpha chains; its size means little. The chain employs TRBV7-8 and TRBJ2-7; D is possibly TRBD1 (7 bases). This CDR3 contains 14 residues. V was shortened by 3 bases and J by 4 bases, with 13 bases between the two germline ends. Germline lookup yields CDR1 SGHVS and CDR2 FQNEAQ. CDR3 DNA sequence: TGTGCCAGCAGCTTCGGAGGGGGCGATTACGAGCAGTACTTC. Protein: CASSFGGGDYEQYF. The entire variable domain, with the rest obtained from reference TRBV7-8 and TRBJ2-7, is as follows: GAGVSQSPRYKVAKRGQDVALRCDPISGHVSLFWYQQALGQGPEFLTYFQNEAQLDKSGLPSDRFFAERPEGSVSTLKIQRTQQEDSAVYLCASSFGGGDYEQYFGPGTRLTVT.

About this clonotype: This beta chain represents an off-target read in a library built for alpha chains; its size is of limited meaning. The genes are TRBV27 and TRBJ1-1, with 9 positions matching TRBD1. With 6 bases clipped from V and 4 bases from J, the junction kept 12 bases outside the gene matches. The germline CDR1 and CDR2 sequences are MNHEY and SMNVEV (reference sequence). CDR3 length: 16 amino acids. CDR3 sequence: CASSFLGQGLGTEAFF. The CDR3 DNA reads TGTGCCAGCAGCTTCCTGGGACAGGGTTTGGGCACTGAAGCTTTCTTT.

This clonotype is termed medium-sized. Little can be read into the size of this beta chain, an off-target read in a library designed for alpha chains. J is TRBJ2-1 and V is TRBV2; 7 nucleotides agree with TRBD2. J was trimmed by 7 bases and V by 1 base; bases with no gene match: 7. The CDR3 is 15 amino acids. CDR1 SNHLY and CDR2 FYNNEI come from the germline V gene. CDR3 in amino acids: CASSEGEGEMNEQFF. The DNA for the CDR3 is TGTGCCAGCAGTGAAGGGGAGGGAGAGATGAATGAGCAGTTCTTC.

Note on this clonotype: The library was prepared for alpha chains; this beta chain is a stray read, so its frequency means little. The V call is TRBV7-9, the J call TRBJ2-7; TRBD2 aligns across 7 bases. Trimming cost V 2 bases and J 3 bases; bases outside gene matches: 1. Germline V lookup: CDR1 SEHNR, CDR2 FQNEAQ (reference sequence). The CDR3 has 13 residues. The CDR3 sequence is CASSLQRGYEQYF. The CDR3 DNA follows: TGTGCCAGCAGCTTACAGCGGGGCTACGAGCAGTACTTC. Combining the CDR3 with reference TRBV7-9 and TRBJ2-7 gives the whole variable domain DTGVSQNPRHKITKRGQNVTFRCDPISEHNRLYWYRQTLGQGPEFLTYFQNEAQLEKSRLLSDRFSAERPKGSFSTLEIQRTEQGDSAMYLCASSLQRGYEQYFGPGTRLTVT.

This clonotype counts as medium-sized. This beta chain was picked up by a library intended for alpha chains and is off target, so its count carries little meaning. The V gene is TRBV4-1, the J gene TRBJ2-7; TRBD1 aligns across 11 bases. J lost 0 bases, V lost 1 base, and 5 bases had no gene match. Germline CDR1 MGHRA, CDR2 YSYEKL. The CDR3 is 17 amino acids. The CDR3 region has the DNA TGCGCCAGCAGCCAAGCACCCGGGACAGGGGGCTCCTACGAGCAGTACTTC. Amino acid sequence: CASSQAPGTGGSYEQYF.

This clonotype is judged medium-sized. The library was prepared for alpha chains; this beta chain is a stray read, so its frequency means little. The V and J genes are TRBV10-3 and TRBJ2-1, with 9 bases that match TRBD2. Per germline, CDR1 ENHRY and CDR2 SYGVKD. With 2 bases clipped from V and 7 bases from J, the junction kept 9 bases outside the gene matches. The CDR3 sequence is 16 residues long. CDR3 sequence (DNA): TGTGCCATCAGTGAGCCAGCGGGAGGACTGGGGAATGAGCAGTTCTTC. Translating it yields CAISEPAGGLGNEQFF.

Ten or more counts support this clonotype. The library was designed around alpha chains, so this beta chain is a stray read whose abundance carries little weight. The CDR3 DNA reads TGTGCCAGCAGCCGTGGACAGGCGGCAGATACGCAGTATTTT. Residues: CASSRGQAADTQYF. This rearrangement joins TRBV7-9 to TRBJ2-3; TRBD1 matches 7 bases. This CDR3 has 14 residues. Per germline, CDR1 SEHNR and CDR2 FQNEAQ (reference sequence). The trim removed 5 bases at V and 4 bases at J, leaving 6 bases unmatched.

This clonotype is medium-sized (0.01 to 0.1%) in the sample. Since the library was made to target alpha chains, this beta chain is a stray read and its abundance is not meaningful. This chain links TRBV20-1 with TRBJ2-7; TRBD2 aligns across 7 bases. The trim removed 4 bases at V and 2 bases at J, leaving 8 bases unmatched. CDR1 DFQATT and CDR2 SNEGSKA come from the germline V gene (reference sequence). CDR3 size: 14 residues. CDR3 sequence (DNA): TGCAGTGCTACCTCTAGCGGAGCCCCCTACGAGCAGTACTTC. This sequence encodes CSATSSGAPYEQYF.

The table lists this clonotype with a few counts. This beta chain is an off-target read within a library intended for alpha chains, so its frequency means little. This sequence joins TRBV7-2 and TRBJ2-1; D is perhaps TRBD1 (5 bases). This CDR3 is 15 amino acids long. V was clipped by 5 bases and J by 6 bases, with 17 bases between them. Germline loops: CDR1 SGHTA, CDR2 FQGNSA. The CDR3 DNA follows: TGTGCCAGCAGCCCGCTTGCTTTCAGGGCCAATGAGCAGTTCTTC. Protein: CASSPLAFRANEQFF.